This is a list of T cell receptor beta chains from one sample in a study of CXCR3-negative and CXCR3-positive naive CD8 T cells. TCRdb re-called the 5' RACE reads; one entry per CDR3 protein, DNA not given. Its clone listing holds about 82,000 distinct CDR3 sequences. Sequences were obtained from naive CXCR3- CD8+ T cells from blood. These receptors were taken from a human donor in good health. Some clones in this sample may be carry-over from other donors' samples. Each CDR3 is given with its conserved first and last residue. The order of the fields is V gene, clone size, J gene, CDR3 protein. Rows give clone size only sometimes, using once, few, many, or a class for an expanded clone.

TRBV5-1,NA,TRBJ2-1,CASSLVSGGFNEQFF
TRBV11-1,NA,TRBJ2-5,CASSFREETQYF
TRBV9,NA,TRBJ1-3,CASSGGPPGNTIYF
TRBV29-1,NA,TRBJ1-1,CSVVGHKNTEAFF
TRBV10-3,NA,TRBJ1-2,CAISRTGGEGPHGYTF
TRBV29-1,NA,TRBJ2-2,CSVAGTAYTGELFF
TRBV5-1,NA,TRBJ2-3,CASSAGTGDTDTQYF
TRBV29-1,NA,TRBJ1-1,CSGMGVQGKSEAFF
TRBV20-1,NA,TRBJ1-2,CSAEGGDYYGYTF
TRBV29-1,NA,TRBJ2-3,CAGFGGPTDTQYF
TRBV27,NA,TRBJ2-6,CASSDTETGANVLTF
TRBV5-1,NA,TRBJ2-1,CASGLEGGPSYNEQFF
TRBV2,NA,TRBJ1-1,CASSEMLQDTEAFF
TRBV29-1,NA,TRBJ2-5,CSVEVLGGAETQYF
TRBV4-3,NA,TRBJ2-3,CASSRTSGSTDTQYF
TRBV29-1,NA,TRBJ1-1,CSVEQGPWAFF
TRBV20-1,NA,TRBJ1-1,CSGTSMNTEAFF
TRBV15,NA,TRBJ2-7,CATSRDPGTSYEQYF
TRBV25-1,NA,TRBJ2-7,CASSEGGEQYF
TRBV29-1,NA,TRBJ2-5,CSVLLTSGAETQYF
TRBV29-1,NA,TRBJ1-2,CSARTADGHTF
TRBV7-8,NA,TRBJ1-1,CASSLEYGGSTEAFF
TRBV7-2,NA,TRBJ2-5,CASSSTRDPTETQYF
TRBV29-1,NA,TRBJ2-3,CSVEQAGYSTDTQYF
TRBV6-5,NA,TRBJ2-2,CASTPSGRGVTGELFF
TRBV12-3/TRBV12-4,NA,TRBJ1-5,CASRWGGDSNQPQHF
TRBV11-3,NA,TRBJ2-1,CASSLSLAVRVNNEQFF
TRBV27,medium-sized,TRBJ2-7,CASSSSLGSYEQYF
TRBV6-5,NA,TRBJ1-1,CASSFFGTGDGAFF
TRBV29-1,NA,TRBJ2-1,CSVLTSGDLKGSSYNEQFF
TRBV7-2,NA,TRBJ2-1,CASSPPGPSGPYNEQFF
TRBV25-1,NA,TRBJ1-2,CASSASSTGIYGYTF
TRBV29-1,NA,TRBJ2-7,CSVEDSRAYEQYF
TRBV4-2,NA,TRBJ2-7,CASSQDWAGAPYEQYF
TRBV29-1,NA,TRBJ1-2,CSVRFGGNHGYTF
TRBV7-9,NA,TRBJ1-5,CASSLEDTRQPQHF
TRBV29-1,NA,TRBJ2-1,CSVDRDFGYNEQFF
TRBV7-9,NA,TRBJ1-4,CASSSEGDFLGGLFF
TRBV23-1,NA,TRBJ2-5,CASSQSLAGSGETQYF
TRBV6-5,NA,TRBJ2-1,CASSYSGLAGDEQFF
TRBV29-1,NA,TRBJ2-4,CSVWGTEENIQYF
TRBV7-3,NA,TRBJ2-1,CASSPLERGGYNEQFF
TRBV15,NA,TRBJ2-7,CATSRGASGSYEQYF
TRBV10-3,NA,TRBJ2-3,CAISESVGAGGPDTQYF
TRBV29-1,NA,TRBJ2-7,CSVGGQGLGEQYF
TRBV6-2/TRBV6-3,NA,TRBJ2-7,CASSYEPSAYEQYF
TRBV2,NA,TRBJ2-7,CASSEATGPIYEQYF
TRBV25-1,NA,TRBJ2-3,CASSDRQGMQTQYF
TRBV29-1,NA,TRBJ2-3,CSVEDPSGREADTQYF
TRBV5-6,NA,TRBJ2-2,CASSLGFNTGELFF
TRBV28,NA,TRBJ2-1,CASSFNYWGGTEQFF
TRBV12-3/TRBV12-4,NA,TRBJ2-7,CASSLNADSYEQYF
TRBV27,NA,TRBJ1-1,CASSARQGDTEAFF
TRBV7-6,NA,TRBJ2-1,CASSLVASGGTYNEQFF
TRBV29-1,NA,TRBJ2-2,CSVSGDTAELFF
TRBV29-1,NA,TRBJ2-1,CRGGGGADDLNNEQFF
TRBV9,NA,TRBJ2-1,CASSPGGNEQFF